This TCR beta chain was found in a study of blood T cell repertoires in COVID-19 (dated by TCRdb to 2020 to 2022). General notes on the study: Collaborator samples came from the United States, Italy and Spain and covered acute and convalescent phases of COVID-19. The material from the prospective study consisted of cDNA or gDNA derived from T cells, B-cell-depleted T cells, or PBMCs. The dataset comprised deeply sampled blood TCRbeta repertoires from subjects exposed to, actively infected with, or recovered from COVID-19. The repertoires were released in a freely available public database meant as a resource for research on the immune response to SARS-CoV-2. Samples were obtained from the ongoing ImmuneRACE study (first 160 participants) and from some 1,300 subjects provided by 6 global collaborators. Nearly every sample came with metadata listing a de-identified subject ID, COVID-19 status, age in years and sex. Where available, HLA class I and class II types were obtained from metadata supplied by the sample provider rather than from assay-based typing. On the study overall, not on this receptor specifically: Clinical and demographic metadata were provided uncurated, with the amount varying by source and participant.

Collaborating institutions collected whole blood in K2EDTA tubes following their own protocols. Collaborator samples were shipped for TCRbeta analysis as frozen whole blood, isolated PBMCs, or DNA extracted from either sample type. On this clone itself: Its antigen is currently not known. Per-base quality was not reported, and no clone a single base away is much larger than it.

TCRbeta CDR3 regions were amplified from genomic DNA by means of the immunoSEQ Assay, a bias-controlled multiplex PCR. In the paper's pipeline: The number of nucleated cells in each sample was estimated by amplification of reference gene primers within the assay. To quantify the absolute abundance of each unique TCRbeta CDR3 rearrangement, sequence reads were collapsed and filtered. For each sample, productive Simpson clonality was calculated as the square root of Simpson's diversity index across productive rearrangements. In its TCRdb copy, this immuneACCESS table keeps in-frame sequences only and misses some clones. Where compared with another copy, unresolved V genes explain less than half of these, and the others have no known cause. The D gene and trimming were derived from the DNA, and the V and J assignments and clone size from that table. The sample contains roughly 150,000 clones, 81% of them found a single time. The ten top clones hold around 10% of the sample.

The junction carries 4 bases between V and J, which are trimmed by 0 bases and 2 bases respectively. Including the terminal cysteine and phenylalanine, the CDR3 comprises 13 residues. Here the CDR3 DNA is all that survives: 39 bases in frame from base 1. CDR1 and CDR2 were assigned from the germline V gene as SGHVS and FNYEAQ. The receptor was isolated from a man between 60 and 70 years old with active or convalescent COVID-19. The sequenced sample was peripheral blood. The sequence joins TRBV7-6 to TRBJ2-5; too little of a D gene remains to name it. The CDR3 corresponds to CASSLAQQETQYF. The nucleotide sequence reads TGTGCCAGCAGCTTAGCACAGCAAGAGACCCAGTACTTC.